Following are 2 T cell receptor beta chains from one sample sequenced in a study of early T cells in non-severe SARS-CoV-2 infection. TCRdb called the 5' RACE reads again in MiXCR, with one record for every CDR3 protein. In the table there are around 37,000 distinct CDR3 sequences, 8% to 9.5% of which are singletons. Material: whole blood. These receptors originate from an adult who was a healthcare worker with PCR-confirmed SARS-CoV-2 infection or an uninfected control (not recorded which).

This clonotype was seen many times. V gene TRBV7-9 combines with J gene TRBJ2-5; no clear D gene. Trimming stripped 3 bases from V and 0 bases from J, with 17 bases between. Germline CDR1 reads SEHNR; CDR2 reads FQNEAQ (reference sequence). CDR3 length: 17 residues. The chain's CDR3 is CASSFTSDLWYQETQYF. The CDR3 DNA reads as TGTGCCAGCAGCTTCACGTCTGACTTGTGGTACCAAGAGACCCAGTACTTC.

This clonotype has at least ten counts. The chain's CDR3 is CASSVGTGVAYEQYF. The CDR3 nucleotides read TGTGCCAGCAGCGTTGGGACAGGAGTAGCCTACGAGCAGTACTTC. V is TRBV9 and J is TRBJ2-7; 8 bases line up with TRBD1. Germline V gene lookup returns CDR1 SGDLS and CDR2 YYNGEE. V lost 2 bases and J lost 2; bases outside the gene matches: 6. The CDR3 totals 15 residues.